Listed below are T cell receptor beta chains from one sample, sequenced in a study of monozygotic twins with inflammatory bowel disease. TCRdb re-called the 5' RACE reads; one entry per CDR3 protein, DNA not given. This table holds roughly 330,000 distinct CDR3 sequences. The sequenced sample was blood. The receptors were gathered from a human donor with ulcerative colitis or Crohn's disease, or a healthy co-twin of an affected twin (not recorded which). Each CDR3 is given with its conserved first and last residue.

j_call v_call cdr3_aa
TRBJ2-2 TRBV20-1 CSARDYGEHTGELFF
TRBJ2-3 TRBV27 CASTPGLGRDTQYF
TRBJ1-5 TRBV18 CASSGNSNQPQHF
TRBJ2-7 TRBV5-1 CASSRGSGSIYEQYF
TRBJ2-7 TRBV18 CASSPSGQGYEQYF
TRBJ1-2 TRBV29-1 CSVPATQGVPTNYGYTF
TRBJ2-4 TRBV5-1 CASSSEGGKAKNIQYF
TRBJ2-5 TRBV10-3 CAIAGRQYQETQYF
TRBJ1-1 TRBV5-6 CASSAAGTGVYAEAFF
TRBJ1-5 TRBV10-3 CAISGKDGLENQPQHF